This T cell receptor (beta chain) was identified in a study of cytomegalovirus exposure and HLA in healthy donors. Study-wide points: Reports credit the classifier with highly specific, highly sensitive diagnosis of cytomegalovirus status. Cytomegalovirus association was assigned to around 150 TCR beta chains. Clusters of TCRs from the first cohort tended to co-occur in the 120 or so validation repertoires (as a later analysis found).

As for this clone: The antigen remains undetermined.

The V gene end was trimmed by 0 bases and the J gene end by 1 base; junction bases not matched to a gene: 4. Per the germline V gene, CDR1 is MGHRA and CDR2 is YSYEKL. CDR3 length: 17 residues. Here immunoSEQ multiplex PCR was the method, and the copy in TCRdb shows in-frame clones only, minus some. The sample holds 60,000 to 70,000 clones, 85% to 90% seen once. The sequencing sample was made of PBMCs. V is TRBV4-1 and J is TRBJ1-5; 9 nucleotides line up with TRBD1. The TCR was taken from a woman aged 18-29 years in good health and CMV-seronegative. CDR3 nucleotides: TGCGCCAGCAGCCAAGATATGGACAGGGGAAGCAATCAGCCCCAGCATTTT. Translated, it gives CASSQDMDRGSNQPQHF.